These 2 T cell receptor beta chains were all obtained from the same sample, sequenced in a study of response to subunit inactivated influenza vaccine. In TCRdb, the RT-PCR reads were re-called with MiXCR into one record per CDR3 protein. Here the sample spans about 570,000 distinct CDR3 sequences, around 11% being singletons. This sample was shared with a second study, whose subject was T cells expressing NK-cell markers. That investigation notes: 5'RACE template switching with UMIs generated TCR beta cDNA.

The starting material was PBMCs from blood, obtained on the day of vaccination. The receptor set was obtained from a man between 45 and 60 years old who received an inactivated influenza vaccine.

This clonotype was seen only a few times. The chain uses TRBV10-3 and TRBJ2-7; 9 positions agree with TRBD1. Germline assignment: CDR1 ENHRY and CDR2 SYGVKD. The CDR3 length is 14 residues. The junction had 10 bases not matched to a gene; V was cut back by 11 bases and J by 2 bases. This CDR3 is CAARPGQGTYEQYF. CDR3 bases: TGTGCCGCCAGACCGGGACAGGGCACCTACGAGCAGTACTTC.

The genes are TRBV5-1 and TRBJ2-7; 7 nucleotides match TRBD2. CDR1 is SGHRS, CDR2 YFSETQ, per germline. This CDR3 is 14 amino acids long. J lost 2 bases, V lost 2 bases, and 4 bases had no gene match. The CDR3 DNA reads TGCGCCAGCAGCTTTGCTAGCGGAACCTACGAGCAGTACTTC. This sequence encodes CASSFASGTYEQYF.